This is a list of T cell receptor beta chains from one sample in a study of blood T cell repertoires in COVID-19. The table came from immunoSEQ multiplex PCR; TCRdb's copy has only in-frame clones and leaves some out. The sample lists some 60,000 clones, over 80% seen once, with 3.5% in the top ten. Sequencing used peripheral blood. The source of these receptors is a woman of 80 years or more with acute or convalescent COVID-19. Both conserved end residues are trimmed from each CDR3. Only some rows state a clone size, as once, few, many or a class for expanded clones.

- TRBJ2-3 TRBV7-3 ASSLRGTSGGSGTQY
- TRBJ2-3 TRBV2 ASSADWYRSTDTQY
- TRBJ2-7 TRBV9 ASSVGGSGTYEQY
few TRBJ2-7 TRBV7-9 ASSFGGSSYEQY
- TRBJ2-5 TRBV10-3 AISDSDRAQETQY
- TRBJ2-3 TRBV5-8 ASRPPWGDTDTQY
- TRBJ2-1 TRBV27 ASSLYSGSGNKQF
once TRBJ2-3 TRBV15 ATSRGDSRTDTQY
- TRBJ2-7 TRBV6-5 ASSYTGTGTGEQY
- TRBJ1-4 TRBV18 ASSPPGRDTEKLF
- TRBJ2-1 TRBV18 ASSLQVAGTGGDEQF
- TRBJ2-6 TRBV18 ASSPTGSGANVLT
- TRBJ2-3 TRBV19 ASSLQTSRQY
few TRBJ1-5 TRBV6-5 ASSSNQPQH
few TRBJ1-5 TRBV7-2 ASSPSGGNQPQH
- TRBJ1-1 TRBV7-8 ASSLRGGQGRTEAF
- TRBJ2-7 TRBV29-1 SVEAKGSYEQY